The next 4 T cell receptor beta chains were all read from a single sample in a study of T cells after yellow fever vaccination. TCRdb used MiXCR to reprocess the 5' RACE reads, holding one entry per CDR3 protein. The sample yields some 500,000 distinct CDR3 sequences, 13% seen once. The input for sequencing was PBMCs, taken on the day of the yellow fever booster vaccination. The receptor source for this set is a man younger than 45 who received the YFV17D yellow fever vaccine.

The rearrangement joins TRBV7-9 to TRBJ2-7; weak D call: TRBD2 (5 bases). Between the trimmed V and J ends, which lost 7 bases and 5 bases, there was a span of 15 bases. The CDR3 is made up of 13 amino acids. Germline V gives CDR1 SEHNR, CDR2 FQNEAQ (reference sequence). CDR3 nucleotide sequence: TGTGCCAGCACCCTCGGGGTGGTGAACGAGCAGTACTTC. Protein product: CASTLGVVNEQYF.

This clonotype occurred a few times. The chain combines TRBV30 with TRBJ1-5; D may be TRBD1 (6 bases). There are 13 residues in the CDR3. V was cut by 2 bases and J by 4 bases, with 9 bases left in between. Germline lookup yields CDR1 GTSNPN and CDR2 SVGIG (reference sequence). CDR3 residues: CAWSLQGNQPQHF. CDR3 bases: TGTGCCTGGAGTCTGCAGGGGAATCAGCCCCAGCATTTT.

The rearrangement joins TRBV27 to TRBJ1-6, with 7 bases that match TRBD1. V trimming: 5 bases; J trimming: 7 bases; junction bases outside the gene matches: 8. The V gene's germline CDR1 is MNHEY and CDR2 SMNVEV (reference sequence). The CDR3 consists of 15 residues. Here the CDR3 DNA reads TGTGCCAGCAGTACCATCCGGGACAGCAATTCACCCCTCCACTTT. Its protein is CASSTIRDSNSPLHF.

This clonotype showed up just a few times. V usage is TRBV28 and J usage is TRBJ2-5; tentatively, D is TRBD1 (6 bases). Germline V gene lookup returns CDR1 MDHEN and CDR2 SYDVKM. V was cut by 7 bases and J by 6 bases, with 27 bases left in between. This CDR3 is 17 amino acids long. The CDR3 nucleotides read TGTGCCAGCAAAACCGTATACAGGGATTTCTTTAAAAAGACCCAGTACTTC. It specifies CASKTVYRDFFKKTQYF. The whole variable domain, filled in from reference TRBV28 and TRBJ2-5, reads DVKVTQSSRYLVKRTGEKVFLECVQDMDHENMFWYRQDPGLGLRLIYFSYDVKMKEKGDIPEGYSVSREKKERFSLILESASTNQTSMYLCASKTVYRDFFKKTQYFGPGTRLLVL.